The rows below give T cell receptor beta chains drawn from one sample of a study of blood T cell dynamics during melanoma immunotherapy. Produced via immunoSEQ multiplex PCR; TCRdb's table is partial and in-frame only. This sample carries roughly 30,000 clones, approximately 83% of them seen once, and the ten largest clones take approximately 10%. The material was blood, obtained from a patient treated with checkpoint blockade. The receptors originated from a human donor with melanoma. The CDR3 runs from the conserved cysteine through the conserved F or W. The D gene is left open where the match is weak. Clone size, where shown, is once, few, many, or a class for clones that have expanded.

cdr3_length	d_call	clone_size	j_call	v_call	cdr3_nt	cdr3_aa
17	TRBD2	few	TRBJ2-1	TRBV4-2	TGTGCCAGCAGCCAAGAAAGAGCGGGGGGGTCCTACAATGAGCAGTTCTTC	CASSQERAGGSYNEQFF
16	NA	NA	TRBJ1-2	TRBV7-3	TGTGCCAGCAGCCTCGATGGACTCGGGTCTGGGAAGGGCTACACCTTC	CASSLDGLGSGKGYTF
14	NA	NA	TRBJ2-2	TRBV5-1	TGCGCCAGCAGCTGGGTGACAGTTTCCGGGGAGCTGTTTTTT	CASSWVTVSGELFF
13	NA	NA	TRBJ1-5	TRBV5-1	TGCGCCAGCAGCTTTGGACGGGGTCAGCCCCAGCATTTT	CASSFGRGQPQHF
14	NA	once	TRBJ1-2	TRBV7-9	TGTGCCAGCAGCTTAGCCCCGTGGGCCGGTGGCTACACCTTC	CASSLAPWAGGYTF
14	TRBD1	NA	TRBJ2-7	TRBV28	TGTGCCAGCAGGTCCCACGGACAGGCCTACGAGCAGTACTTC	CASRSHGQAYEQYF
14	TRBD1	NA	TRBJ2-3	TRBV6-1	TGTGCCAGCAGTGAAGGGACAGGGTCCGATACGCAGTATTTT	CASSEGTGSDTQYF
18	TRBD2	NA	TRBJ2-3	TRBV15	TGTGCCACCAGCAGGCGGACTAGCGGGACCATATCGGCAGATACGCAGTATTTT	CATSRRTSGTISADTQYF
15	NA	NA	TRBJ2-5	TRBV4-1	TGCGCCAGCAGCCAAGATCGGGACAACGAAGAGACCCAGTACTTC	CASSQDRDNEETQYF
13	NA	once	TRBJ2-1	TRBV6-4	TGTGCCAGCAGTGACATGGGGGCGGGAGAGCAGTTCTTC	CASSDMGAGEQFF
14	NA	NA	TRBJ2-3	TRBV6-5	TGTGCCAGCAGTTACTCTCTGGAGGTCGATACGCAGTATTTT	CASSYSLEVDTQYF
11	NA	few	TRBJ1-1	TRBV29-1	TGCAGCGGGGAGGGCCAGTCTGAAGCTTTCTTT	CSGEGQSEAFF
13	NA	NA	TRBJ2-3	TRBV28	TGTGCCAGCGGCAAAACAGACACAGATACGCAGTATTTT	CASGKTDTDTQYF
14	TRBD1	NA	TRBJ2-7	TRBV6-5	TGTGCCAGCAGGACTGGACAGGGGGCGGGTGAGCAGTACTTC	CASRTGQGAGEQYF
13	NA	NA	TRBJ2-2	TRBV6-5	TGTGCCACCGGGACACAACTCACCGGGGAGCTGTTTTTT	CATGTQLTGELFF
14	TRBD1	NA	TRBJ1-2	TRBV5-4	TGTGCCAGCAGCTCGACGACAGGGGACTATGGCTACACCTTC	CASSSTTGDYGYTF